These 25 T cell receptor beta chains came from one sample sequenced in a study of blood T cell repertoires in COVID-19. Clones were sequenced by immunoSEQ multiplex PCR, and TCRdb holds only the in-frame ones, with some missing. The sample includes under 350,000 clones, approximately 87% seen only once; the top ten take roughly 4.5%. The sequencing input was peripheral blood. These TCRs come from a man between 60 and 75 years old who had recovered from COVID-19.

The rearrangement joins TRBV3-1 (or the pseudogene TRBV3-2) to TRBJ1-2; D possibly corresponds to TRBD1 (6 bases). CDR1 LGHDT and CDR2 YNNKEL come from the germline V gene (reference sequence). This CDR3 comprises 15 residues. Trimming stripped 1 base from V and 8 bases from J, with 17 bases between. The CDR3 DNA follows: TGTGCCAGCAGCCAAGCTGGGCAGGGGTTGGTGGGCTACACCTTC. This sequence encodes CASSQAGQGLVGYTF.

This chain uses TRBV14 with TRBJ2-1, with 13 bases aligning to TRBD2. This CDR3 comprises 16 residues. The trim removed 2 bases at V and 6 bases at J, leaving 4 bases unmatched. Looked up from germline, CDR1 is SGHDN and CDR2 is FVKESK. The CDR3 coding sequence is TGTGCCAGCAGCCAACTTGGACTAGCGGGAGTCAATGAGCAGTTCTTC. It yields the protein CASSQLGLAGVNEQFF.

The V and J genes are TRBV11-2 and TRBJ2-1; no reliable D call. The CDR3 runs 14 residues. Germline V gene data show CDR1 as SGHAT and CDR2 as FQNNGV. Deletions cut 2 bases from V and 0 bases from J, with 5 bases between. CDR3 DNA: TGTGCCAGCAGCTTATTTAGCTCCTACAATGAGCAGTTCTTC. It yields the protein CASSLFSSYNEQFF.

The chain recombines TRBV6-5 with TRBJ1-2, with D maybe TRBD1 (5 bases). CDR1 and CDR2 from the germline V gene are MNHEY and SVGAGI. The CDR3 covers 14 residues. Between the trimmed V and J ends, which lost 0 bases and 8 bases, there was a span of 13 bases. The CDR3 region has the DNA TGTGCCAGCAGTTACTCGACCGGAGGGGCCGGCTACACCTTC. Its protein is CASSYSTGGAGYTF.

The V and J genes are TRBV6-5 and TRBJ1-5; D not certain. V lost 6 bases to trimming and J lost 0 bases, with 6 bases between them. The germline gives CDR1 MNHEY, CDR2 SVGAGI. The CDR3 loop spans 13 amino acids. The CDR3 reads CASRIYSNQPQHF. In DNA, the CDR3 is TGTGCCAGCAGAATATATAGCAATCAGCCCCAGCATTTT.

This clone was seen a few times. The rearrangement links TRBV29-1 to TRBJ1-5; D remains unclear. The V end was cut by 4 bases, the J end by 0 bases, with 10 bases between. Per germline, CDR1 SQVTM and CDR2 ANQGSEA. The CDR3 sequence is 14 residues long. DNA of the CDR3: TGCAGCGTTGGCGGGGTTAATAGCAATCAGCCCCAGCATTTT. It yields the protein CSVGGVNSNQPQHF.

The chain combines TRBV2 with TRBJ2-4; 7 nucleotides line up with TRBD1. The V and J ends lost 7 bases and 8 bases, in that order; junction bases with no gene match: 2. The CDR3 covers 11 residues. Germline V gives CDR1 SNHLY, CDR2 FYNNEI. The CDR3 protein is CASIQGYIQYF. In DNA form, the CDR3 reads TGTGCCAGCATACAGGGGTACATTCAGTACTTC.

This chain uses TRBV7-9 with TRBJ2-1; D gene unclear. The CDR3 is 12 amino acids. V shed 2 bases and J shed 8 bases, with 7 bases lying between them. The germline V gene has CDR1 SEHNR and CDR2 FQNEAQ (reference sequence). The DNA for the CDR3 is TGTGCCAGCAGCTTAAATCCGGATGAGCAGTTCTTC. This codes for CASSLNPDEQFF.

A few counts support this clone. The chain is built from TRBV4-2 and TRBJ1-5; D is uncertain. Germline values: CDR1 LGHNA, CDR2 YNFKEQ. This CDR3 has 13 residues. Trimming shortened V by 0 bases and J by 7 bases, and 7 bases separated the two germline ends. The CDR3 nucleotides read TGTGCCAGCAGCCAAGATCTTGGCCAGCCCCAGCATTTT. It yields the protein CASSQDLGQPQHF.

This rearrangement joins TRBV9 to TRBJ1-2; D perhaps matches TRBD1 (5 bases). CDR3 size: 16 residues. V gave up 0 bases and J gave up 8 bases, with 20 bases separating them. Germline CDR1 SGDLS, CDR2 YYNGEE. CDR3 in amino acids: CASSVVDNPPAWGYTF. The CDR3 nucleotides are TGTGCCAGCAGCGTAGTGGACAATCCCCCAGCCTGGGGCTACACCTTC.

V is TRBV27 and J is TRBJ2-7, with 9 nucleotides matching TRBD1. J lost 2 bases, V lost 2 bases, and 4 bases had no gene match. Germline CDR1 and CDR2: MNHEY and SMNVEV (reference sequence). There are 15 residues in the CDR3. CDR3 coding DNA: TGTGCCAGCAGTTTAGGACAGGGGATAGCCTACGAGCAGTACTTC. Amino acids: CASSLGQGIAYEQYF.

V and J are TRBV5-1 and TRBJ2-7, with TRBD1 identical over 10 bases. From germline, CDR1 is SGHRS and CDR2 YFSETQ. Losses at the gene ends were 4 bases for V and 3 bases for J; bases not matched to a gene: 7. The CDR3 consists of 15 residues. The CDR3 spells CASSTGTGVVYEQYF. The CDR3 nucleotides read TGCGCCAGCAGCACAGGGACAGGGGTAGTCTACGAGCAGTACTTC. Drawing the rest from reference TRBV5-1 and TRBJ2-7, the complete variable domain is KAGVTQTPRYLIKTRGQQVTLSCSPISGHRSVSWYQQTPGQGLQFLFEYFSETQRNKGNFPGRFSGRQFSNSRSEMNVSTLELGDSALYLCASSTGTGVVYEQYFGPGTRLTVT.

This clone has only a few counts. The CDR3 nucleotides read TGTGCCAGCAGCTTCAGACTAGCGGGCCGCAATGAGCAGTTCTTC. Its protein is CASSFRLAGRNEQFF. The rearrangement uses TRBV5-8 and TRBJ2-1, with TRBD2 matching 10 bases. Per the germline V gene, CDR1 is SGHTS and CDR2 is YDEGEE. This CDR3 has 15 amino acids. V lost 2 bases to trimming and J lost 6 bases; unmatched junction nucleotides: 5.

V is TRBV11-2 and J is TRBJ2-4; 16 bases match TRBD2. The CDR3 spans 17 residues. Per germline, CDR1 SGHAT and CDR2 FQNNGV. The V and J ends lost 5 bases and 1 base, in that order; junction bases with no gene match: 2. CDR3 DNA: TGTGCCAGCAGCCAGGGACTAGCGGGAGGGGCCAAAAACATTCAGTACTTC. It codes for CASSQGLAGGAKNIQYF.

The chain recombines TRBV15 with TRBJ2-7, with D perhaps TRBD1 (6 bases). CDR1 and CDR2 (germline): LNHNV, YYDKDF (reference sequence). CDR3 length: 14 residues. Trimming cost V 0 bases and J 2 bases, with 8 bases left between them. Here the CDR3 DNA reads TGTGCCACCAGCAGAGATGGGACAACCTACGAGCAGTACTTC. The encoded protein is CATSRDGTTYEQYF.

The rearrangement uses TRBV5-1 and TRBJ1-4; 9 bases agree with TRBD1. V dropped 3 bases and J dropped 5; count of bases not matched to a gene: 2. This CDR3 has 14 residues. Germline V gene data show CDR1 as SGHRS and CDR2 as YFSETQ. The CDR3, as DNA: TGCGCCAGCAGCTACACAGGGGGCAATGAAAAACTGTTTTTT. Translating it yields CASSYTGGNEKLFF.

This chain uses TRBV7-9 with TRBJ1-6, with 7 bases matching TRBD1. This CDR3 has 17 amino acids. The germline V gene encodes CDR1 SEHNR and CDR2 FQNEAQ (reference sequence). After removal of 1 base from V and 12 bases from J, the junction contained 15 bases not matched to a gene. The CDR3 here is CASSLGLQGSVGIPLHF. The CDR3 DNA follows: TGTGCCAGCAGCTTAGGTCTACAGGGGTCAGTGGGTATACCCCTCCACTTT.

The CDR3 loop reads CASSQETGTAFF. CDR3 in DNA: TGTGCCAGCAGCCAAGAAACAGGGACAGCTTTCTTT. The chain recombines TRBV14 with TRBJ1-1; D is perhaps TRBD1 (6 bases). Per germline, CDR1 SGHDN and CDR2 FVKESK. Trimming left V 0 bases short and J 10 bases short, with 9 bases between. The CDR3 sequence is 12 residues long.

The chain recombines TRBV6-6 with TRBJ2-7; the D gene is possibly TRBD1 (6 bases). Germline V CDR1 and CDR2: MNHNY, SVGAGI (reference sequence). This CDR3 comprises 13 residues. V gave up 8 bases and J gave up 4 bases, with 15 bases separating them. Here the CDR3 DNA reads TGTGCCAGCGGATCCAACAGGGAGTACGAGCAGTACTTC. This sequence encodes CASGSNREYEQYF.

The V and J genes are TRBV7-9 and TRBJ1-1, with a tentative D call TRBD1 (5 bases). CDR1 and CDR2 (germline): SEHNR, FQNEAQ (reference sequence). Between the trimmed V and J ends, which lost 1 base and 7 bases, there was a span of 13 bases. The CDR3 runs 14 residues. The chain's CDR3 is CASSLGRGIGEAFF. CDR3 nucleotides: TGTGCCAGCAGCTTAGGGCGGGGGATCGGTGAAGCTTTCTTT. Using reference TRBV7-9 and TRBJ1-1 for the parts outside the CDR3, the full variable domain is DTGVSQNPRHKITKRGQNVTFRCDPISEHNRLYWYRQTLGQGPEFLTYFQNEAQLEKSRLLSDRFSAERPKGSFSTLEIQRTEQGDSAMYLCASSLGRGIGEAFFGQGTRLTVV.

The rearrangement uses TRBV5-1 and TRBJ1-1; possible D gene TRBD1, 5 bases. Germline loops: CDR1 SGHRS, CDR2 YFSETQ. Trimming stripped 0 bases from V and 4 bases from J, with 16 bases between. This CDR3 has 16 amino acids. CDR3 residues: CASSLEFRGGGTEAFF. The CDR3 DNA reads as TGCGCCAGCAGCTTGGAGTTTCGGGGGGGAGGCACTGAAGCTTTCTTT.

The chain recombines TRBV5-5 with TRBJ2-2; D gene ambiguous. CDR3 length: 16 amino acids. The V gene lost 2 bases and the J gene lost 4 bases, with 15 bases spanning the gap. Germline CDR1 SGHKS, CDR2 YYEKEE (reference sequence). The CDR3 DNA reads as TGTGCCAGCAGCTTTGTGTTGCTCCCGGGCACCGGGGAGCTGTTTTTT. This gives the protein CASSFVLLPGTGELFF.

V gene TRBV6-5 combines with J gene TRBJ1-6; D uncertain. V was cut by 4 bases and J by 5 bases, with 6 bases left in between. This CDR3 is 13 amino acids long. Germline CDR1 reads MNHEY; CDR2 reads SVGAGI. The CDR3, as DNA: TGTGCCAGCAGTTCCTACGATAATTCACCCCTCCACTTT. Its protein product is CASSSYDNSPLHF.

This clone was counted only a few times. The chain couples TRBV6-5 to TRBJ2-5; TRBD2 might be the D (6 bases). The V and J ends lost 7 bases and 3 bases respectively, with 18 bases between them. Germline V CDR1 and CDR2: MNHEY, SVGAGI. The CDR3 contains 15 residues. This CDR3 is CASTTSGRREETQYF. For the CDR3, the DNA is TGTGCCAGCACCACAAGCGGACGGAGGGAAGAGACCCAGTACTTC.

This clone appeared a few times. The rearrangement joins TRBV28 to TRBJ1-2; D is ambiguous. In germline, CDR1 is MDHEN, CDR2 SYDVKM. This CDR3 is built from 13 residues. Trimming removed 8 bases at V and 2 bases at J, with 12 bases between. The CDR3 DNA follows: TGTGCCAGCTGGACTGGAGCGAACTATGGCTACACCTTC. Amino acids: CASWTGANYGYTF.